The source of this T cell receptor (beta chain) is a study of T-cell reconstitution after alpha-beta-depleted transplantation in children. This clonotype was counted a few times. Unique molecular identifiers were incorporated during preparation of the TCRbeta library. TCRdb reanalysed the PCR reads using MiXCR and keeps one entry per CDR3 protein. The sample lists more than 400,000 distinct CDR3 sequences, over 40% seen once, with roughly a quarter in the top ten. The CDR3 extends over 15 amino acids. Deletions cut 6 bases from V and 0 bases from J, with 12 bases between. Looked up from germline, CDR1 is MNHNS and CDR2 is SASEGT.

The source of this sequence is a girl aged 2-10 years with aplastic anemia, due to receive a stem cell transplant. The V and J genes are TRBV6-1 and TRBJ2-1, with TRBD2 as a possible D gene (6 bases). The sample consisted of PBMCs, taken before TCRalphabeta/CD19-depleted stem cell transplant. CDR3 protein: CASRISGGSYNEQFF. The CDR3 DNA follows: TGTGCCAGCAGGATTAGCGGAGGCTCCTACAATGAGCAGTTCTTC.